Following are 28 T cell receptor beta chains from one sample sequenced in a study of blood T cell repertoires in COVID-19. Profiled with immunoSEQ multiplex PCR; TCRdb holds only in-frame clones, not every one. This sample has 100,000 to 150,000 clones, with 65% to 90% found just once. The sequenced sample was peripheral blood. Source of these receptors: a woman older than 75 with acute or convalescent COVID-19.

The rearrangement uses TRBV27 and TRBJ2-5, with 13 positions matching TRBD2. The trim removed 5 bases at V and 5 bases at J, leaving 8 bases unmatched. The CDR3 has 16 residues. Germline V CDR1 and CDR2: MNHEY, SMNVEV (reference sequence). The CDR3 sequence: CASSARTSGGYETQYF. The CDR3 DNA is TGTGCCAGCAGTGCTAGGACTAGCGGGGGCTACGAGACCCAGTACTTC.

This chain links TRBV5-4 with TRBJ2-1; the match to TRBD1 covers 9 bases. CDR3 size: 16 residues. The V gene end was trimmed by 2 bases and the J gene end by 5 bases; junction bases not matched to a gene: 8. Germline V gives CDR1 SGHNT, CDR2 YYREEE (reference sequence). CDR3 protein: CASSLSGTGFNNEQFF. CDR3 coding DNA: TGTGCCAGCAGCTTATCCGGGACAGGGTTCAACAATGAGCAGTTCTTC.

The chain uses TRBV6-5 and TRBJ1-1; TRBD1 might be the D (6 bases). Germline CDR1 reads MNHEY; CDR2 reads SVGAGI. There are 15 residues in the CDR3. With 5 bases removed from V and 0 bases from J, the gap between germline ends came to 13 bases. CDR3 sequence reads: CASSKGTQMNTEAFF. In DNA, the CDR3 is TGTGCCAGCAGTAAGGGGACACAGATGAACACTGAAGCTTTCTTT.

V gene TRBV11-2 combines with J gene TRBJ1-5; 8 positions match TRBD1. Germline CDR1 is SGHAT and CDR2 is FQNNGV. The V segment lost 5 bases and the J segment 2 bases; nucleotides outside the gene matches: 8. The CDR3 totals 16 residues. The CDR3 protein is CASSITGTGGNQPQHF. CDR3 sequence (DNA): TGTGCCAGCAGCATAACCGGGACAGGAGGCAATCAGCCCCAGCATTTT.

This clone occurred a few times. The rearrangement links TRBV7-3 to TRBJ2-7; weak D call: TRBD1 (5 bases). This CDR3 contains 13 residues. Trimming left V 2 bases short and J 7 bases short, with 12 bases between. Germline loops: CDR1 SGHTA, CDR2 FQGTGA. The CDR3 sequence: CASSLGSGAEQYF. CDR3 nucleotides: TGTGCCAGCAGCTTAGGTTCTGGGGCAGAGCAGTACTTC.

This chain connects TRBV7-9 to TRBJ1-1, with TRBD1 identical over 8 bases. The ends lost 5 bases at V and 10 bases at J; junction bases unmatched: 3. CDR3 length: 11 residues. CDR1 and CDR2 from the germline V gene are SEHNR and FQNEAQ (reference sequence). The CDR3 DNA follows: TGTGCCAGCAGCCTCGACAGGGGAGCTTTCTTT. Protein product: CASSLDRGAFF.

This clone has just one count. J is TRBJ2-7 and V is TRBV27; no reliable D call. CDR3 size: 16 residues. Germline values: CDR1 MNHEY, CDR2 SMNVEV (reference sequence). Trimming removed 5 bases at V and 1 base at J, with 18 bases between. The CDR3 DNA reads TGTGCCAGCAGTACTCTGACTTCCCTTGGGTCCTACGAGCAGTACGTC. Protein sequence: CASSTLTSLGSYEQYV.

The V gene is TRBV28, the J gene TRBJ1-6; tentative D call: TRBD1 (6 bases). CDR3 length: 17 amino acids. The V gene's germline CDR1 is MDHEN and CDR2 SYDVKM. V lost 1 base and J 7 bases, leaving 17 bases between the germline ends. The CDR3 reads CASSLYLQGERNSPLHF. In DNA, the CDR3 is TGTGCCAGCAGTTTATATCTACAGGGAGAAAGGAATTCACCCCTCCACTTT.

This sequence joins TRBV27 and TRBJ2-1, with D perhaps matching TRBD2 (5 bases). CDR3 size: 18 residues. V lost 6 bases and J lost 0, with 21 bases in between. The germline gives CDR1 MNHEY, CDR2 SMNVEV (reference sequence). Here the CDR3 DNA reads TGTGCCAGCAGCACTAGACGCCTAACGGTCAGCTCCTACAATGAGCAGTTCTTC. Encoded protein: CASSTRRLTVSSYNEQFF.

The rearrangement uses TRBV4-2 and TRBJ2-1; 11 nucleotides line up with TRBD2. This CDR3 contains 17 residues. Losses at the gene ends were 1 base for V and 7 bases for J; bases not matched to a gene: 9. Germline V gene lookup returns CDR1 LGHNA and CDR2 YNFKEQ. The CDR3, as DNA: TGTGCCAGCAGCCAAGTTGTTAGCGGGGGGGCTAGAAATGAGCAGTTCTTC. Protein product: CASSQVVSGGARNEQFF.

A single count supports this clone. This rearrangement joins TRBV7-2 to TRBJ1-6, with 7 positions matching TRBD1. From germline, CDR1 is SGHTA and CDR2 FQGNSA. The length of the CDR3 is 16 residues. J gave up 4 bases and V 1 base, and 4 bases lay outside the gene matches. The CDR3 spells CASSLGGGGYNSPLHF. CDR3 in DNA: TGTGCCAGCAGCTTAGGAGGGGGCGGGTATAATTCACCCCTCCACTTT.

This chain joins TRBV6-5 and TRBJ1-2, with D perhaps TRBD1 (5 bases). This CDR3 has 16 amino acids. The ends were cut back, 2 bases at V and 4 bases at J, with 17 bases in the middle. Germline assignment: CDR1 MNHEY and CDR2 SVGAGI. In nucleotides, the CDR3 is TGTGCCAGCAGTTACATGTCGGGTGGGGGAGGCTATGGCTACACCTTC. Translating gives CASSYMSGGGGYGYTF.

The chain employs TRBV20-1 and TRBJ1-2; tentatively, D is TRBD1 (6 bases). This CDR3 has 13 amino acids. Germline values: CDR1 DFQATT, CDR2 SNEGSKA (reference sequence). V lost 3 bases to trimming and J lost 4 bases, with 12 bases between them. The CDR3 DNA is TGCAGTGCTAGTCCCAGGGGTCTCTATGGCTACACCTTC. Protein: CSASPRGLYGYTF.

The J gene is TRBJ1-1, the V gene TRBV28; the D is unclear. The V end was cut by 2 bases, the J end by 2 bases, with 12 bases between. The CDR3 consists of 15 residues. CDR1 and CDR2 from the germline V gene are MDHEN and SYDVKM. The CDR3 reads CASSLVGADNTEAFF. The CDR3 nucleotides read TGTGCCAGCAGTTTAGTCGGTGCGGATAACACTGAAGCTTTCTTT.

CDR3 in amino acids: CASSQDLPRTGRGFGEQYF. The CDR3 bases are TGCGCCAGCAGCCAAGATCTGCCACGGACGGGGAGGGGATTCGGCGAGCAGTACTTC. The J gene is TRBJ2-7, the V gene TRBV4-3; 7 nucleotides match TRBD2. V was pared by 0 bases and J by 6 bases, with 20 bases of the junction left unmatched. Germline loops: CDR1 LGHNA, CDR2 YSLEER. There are 19 residues in the CDR3.

The chain combines TRBV5-4 with TRBJ1-2; TRBD1 agrees at 7 bases. The germline V gene has CDR1 SGHNT and CDR2 YYREEE (reference sequence). The V and J ends lost 6 bases and 5 bases, in that order; junction bases with no gene match: 10. CDR3 length: 14 amino acids. CDR3 coding DNA: TGTGCCAGCACCGAGAAGGGACAGCGATATGGCTACACCTTC. Residues: CASTEKGQRYGYTF.

The chain is built from TRBV5-4 and TRBJ2-3; 7 bases match TRBD2. Germline V gene data show CDR1 as SGHNT and CDR2 as YYREEE (reference sequence). The CDR3 spans 14 residues. V gave up 5 bases and J gave up 0 bases; unmatched junction bases: 3. CDR3 amino acids: CASRPSGSTDTQYF. The DNA for the CDR3 is TGTGCCAGCAGACCTAGCGGTAGCACAGATACGCAGTATTTT.

This clone was counted between two and nine times. The chain combines TRBV6-6 with TRBJ1-6; the match to TRBD1 covers 7 bases. V shed 4 bases and J 10 bases; nucleotides not matched to a gene: 7. The CDR3 is made up of 14 amino acids. Germline V gives CDR1 MNHNY, CDR2 SVGAGI (reference sequence). The CDR3 DNA follows: TGTGCCAGCAGTTTGGGACAGATTGCGTCACCCCTCCACTTT. The encoded protein is CASSLGQIASPLHF.

V and J are TRBV2 and TRBJ1-6; D call uncertain. CDR3 size: 11 residues. V lost 2 bases to trimming and J lost 16 bases, with 9 bases between them. Looked up from germline, CDR1 is SNHLY and CDR2 is FYNNEI. CDR3 coding DNA: TGTGCCAGCAGTGAAAAGGGAGGGCTCCACTTT. Translating gives CASSEKGGLHF.

This CDR3 is CASSPRRGAEAFF. In DNA form, the CDR3 reads TGTGCCAGTAGCCCTCGCCGGGGGGCTGAAGCTTTCTTT. The chain combines TRBV19 with TRBJ1-1, with D possibly TRBD1 on 5 matching bases. V was trimmed by 6 bases and J by 6 bases, leaving 14 bases between them. The CDR3 covers 13 residues. In germline, CDR1 is LNHDA, CDR2 SQIVND (reference sequence).

The chain uses TRBV19 and TRBJ1-1, with D maybe TRBD1 (5 bases). Trimming cost V 6 bases and J 4 bases, with 9 bases left between them. Germline CDR1 reads LNHDA; CDR2 reads SQIVND (reference sequence). The CDR3 extends over 12 amino acids. The CDR3 region is CASRSRGTEAFF. CDR3 DNA: TGTGCCAGTAGGAGTAGGGGCACTGAAGCTTTCTTT.

The rearrangement uses TRBV27 and TRBJ1-1; tentative D call: TRBD1 (6 bases). Germline CDR1 MNHEY, CDR2 SMNVEV (reference sequence). The length of the CDR3 is 17 residues. Between the trimmed V and J ends, which lost 4 bases and 0 bases, there was a span of 18 bases. This CDR3 reads CASSYVRGQPMNTEAFF. CDR3 nucleotides: TGTGCCAGCAGTTATGTCAGGGGCCAGCCTATGAACACTGAAGCTTTCTTT.

This chain links TRBV19 with TRBJ2-3, with D perhaps TRBD1 (7 bases). Trimming removed 7 bases from V and 2 bases from J, with 19 bases in between. CDR1 and CDR2 (germline): LNHDA, SQIVND (reference sequence). The CDR3 length is 16 residues. The CDR3 reads CASTSGGRRDTDTQYF. The DNA for the CDR3 is TGTGCCAGTACCTCAGGGGGGCGCAGAGACACAGATACGCAGTATTTT. The variable domain in full, completed from reference TRBV19 and TRBJ2-3, reads DGGITQSPKYLFRKEGQNVTLSCEQNLNHDAMYWYRQDPGQGLRLIYYSQIVNDFQKGDIAEGYSVSREKKESFPLTVTSAQKNPTAFYLCASTSGGRRDTDTQYFGPGTRLTVL.

This rearrangement joins TRBV28 to TRBJ2-6, with 7 nucleotides matching TRBD1. Trimming removed 5 bases from V and 0 bases from J; junction bases left unmatched: 7. The CDR3 length is 17 residues. Germline V gene sequence: CDR1 MDHEN, CDR2 SYDVKM. CDR3 amino acids: CASSPSRDSSGANVLTF. As DNA, the CDR3 is TGTGCCAGCAGTCCGTCCCGGGACAGCTCTGGGGCCAACGTCCTGACTTTC.

The rearrangement uses TRBV7-2 and TRBJ2-3; no reliable D call. V lost 5 bases and J 4 bases, leaving 7 bases between the germline ends. The length of the CDR3 is 12 residues. The germline V gene has CDR1 SGHTA and CDR2 FQGNSA. The CDR3 DNA sequence: TGTGCCAGCAGCCCTAATGCAGATACGCAGTATTTT. Its translation is CASSPNADTQYF.

The V and J genes are TRBV12-3 or TRBV12-4 and TRBJ1-1, with 8 bases lining up with TRBD1. J lost 1 base, V lost 11 bases, and 6 bases had no gene match. The CDR3 sequence is 13 residues long. In DNA form, the CDR3 reads TGTGCCTCAACCGACAGGGGGAACACTGAAGCTTTCTTT. Amino acids: CASTDRGNTEAFF.

This clone has only one observation. V usage is TRBV5-6 and J usage is TRBJ2-5, with a tentative D call TRBD1 (5 bases). Trimming removed 0 bases from V and 1 base from J, with 10 bases in between. This CDR3 is 15 amino acids long. The germline CDR1 and CDR2 sequences are SGHDT and YYEEEE. Here the CDR3 DNA reads TGTGCCAGCAGCTTGGCTGGCAGGGTCCAAGAGACCCAGTACTTC. Translation gives CASSLAGRVQETQYF.

For the CDR3, the DNA is TGCGCCAGCAGCCCCGGAGGCCTAGCGGGGGTTTATCATGAGCAGTTCTTC. Its translation is CASSPGGLAGVYHEQFF. This chain connects TRBV5-1 to TRBJ2-1, with 10 bases matching TRBD2. Germline V lookup: CDR1 SGHRS, CDR2 YFSETQ. The V and J ends lost 4 bases and 8 bases, in that order; junction bases with no gene match: 15. This CDR3 contains 17 residues.